This T cell receptor beta chain was captured by sequencing in a study of blood T cell repertoires in COVID-19. Study at large: Whether acute or convalescent, the COVID-19 samples came from the United States, Italy and Spain. PBMCs, B-cell-depleted T cells, or T cells were the source of the cDNA or gDNA that made up the material.

J gave up 5 bases and V 3 bases, and 7 bases lay outside the gene matches. Germline CDR1 reads MDHEN; CDR2 reads SYDVKM. The CDR3 has 14 amino acids. Authors' methods: By means of reference gene primer amplification, nucleated cell counts were estimated. Sequencing was performed with immunoSEQ multiplex PCR; in TCRdb, only in-frame clones are kept and a portion is missing. V and J calls and clone size are those listed in that table; D and trimming were worked out from the DNA. Of some 100,000 clones in the sample, approximately 86% were seen once. The rearrangement links TRBV28 to TRBJ2-7; 7 bases align to TRBD2. The specimen was peripheral blood. The sequence was obtained from a woman aged 55-69 years with acute or convalescent COVID-19. CDR3 coding DNA: TGTGCCAGCAGTTTTGCGGGAGCTATTAACGAGCAGTACTTC. This gives the protein CASSFAGAINEQYF.